A single sample gave rise to the 19 T cell receptor beta chains below, sequenced in a study of blood T cell repertoires in COVID-19. Sequencing was performed with immunoSEQ multiplex PCR; in TCRdb, only in-frame clones are kept and a portion is missing. The sample consists of some 150,000 clones, roughly 88% of them appearing once. Sequencing was done on a sample of peripheral blood. These receptors all stem from an older woman with COVID-19, enrolled during active disease.

The rearrangement links TRBV4-3 to TRBJ1-3; the D is unclear. Trimming took off 2 bases at V and 5 bases at J, with 7 bases between the two ends. CDR1 is LGHNA, CDR2 YSLEER, per germline. The CDR3 length is 13 residues. CDR3 DNA sequence: TGCGCCAGCAGCCAACTGGGCAGAAACACCATATATTTT. This encodes CASSQLGRNTIYF.

The rearrangement joins TRBV28 to TRBJ2-7; TRBD1 aligns across 8 bases. V lost 7 bases to trimming and J lost 0 bases; unmatched junction nucleotides: 5. Germline V gene lookup returns CDR1 MDHEN and CDR2 SYDVKM. This CDR3 comprises 14 residues. For the CDR3, the DNA is TGTGCCAGCACTGAAACAGGGGGCTCCTACGAGCAGTACTTC. This encodes CASTETGGSYEQYF.

The rearrangement joins TRBV18 to TRBJ2-1; 8 bases fit TRBD2. Germline CDR1 reads KGHSH; CDR2 reads LQKENI. V shed 1 base, J shed 3 bases, and the junction held 8 bases outside the gene matches. The CDR3 spans 17 residues. The CDR3 sequence: CASSPQMTSEVYNEQFF. CDR3 nucleotides: TGTGCCAGCTCACCACAGATGACTAGCGAAGTCTACAATGAGCAGTTCTTC.

The chain couples TRBV12-3 or TRBV12-4 to TRBJ2-7; a possible D gene is TRBD1 (5 bases). This CDR3 has 11 amino acids. The V end was cut by 6 bases, the J end by 4 bases, with 7 bases between. CDR3 bases: TGTGCCAGCAGCCAGGGTTACGAGCAGTACTTC. Translating it yields CASSQGYEQYF.

V is TRBV5-4 and J is TRBJ1-2; 8 nucleotides align to TRBD1. Germline V CDR1 and CDR2: SGHNT, YYREEE (reference sequence). The CDR3 totals 14 residues. With V trimmed by 2 bases and J by 2 bases, 2 bases remained unmatched. The CDR3 is CASSFGDRNYGYTF. The CDR3 DNA sequence: TGTGCCAGCAGCTTTGGGGACAGGAACTATGGCTACACCTTC.

The V and J genes are TRBV6-5 and TRBJ1-2; TRBD1 agrees at 7 bases. There are 12 residues in the CDR3. The V and J ends lost 5 bases and 8 bases, in that order; junction bases with no gene match: 5. Germline V gene data show CDR1 as MNHEY and CDR2 as SVGAGI. CDR3 in amino acids: CASSRTGDGYTF. DNA for the CDR3: TGTGCCAGCAGTCGAACAGGGGACGGCTACACCTTC.

The table lists this clone with a count of one. The chain recombines TRBV19 with TRBJ1-2; D is perhaps TRBD1 (5 bases). V was pared by 2 bases and J by 7 bases, with 8 bases between. CDR3 length: 12 amino acids. Germline V gene data show CDR1 as LNHDA and CDR2 as SQIVND (reference sequence). In DNA, the CDR3 is TGTGCCAGTAGTATATCAGGGATTGGCTACACCTTC. Translation: CASSISGIGYTF.

This clone appeared a few times. The rearrangement joins TRBV21-1 to TRBJ2-2; the table gives TRBD1 as D, unverified against the DNA. TRBV21-1 is marked as a pseudogene. The CDR3 contains 23 residues. This chain's CDR3 is CASSKLGRKYLPRGLLNTGELFF. The CDR3 DNA sequence: TGTGCCAGCAGCAAACTGGGGCGTAAGTACTTGCCCAGGGGGCTACTGAACACCGGGGAGCTGTTTTTT.

The chain joins TRBV6-2 or TRBV6-3 to TRBJ2-7, with D maybe TRBD1 (6 bases). The germline V and J ends were trimmed by 2 bases and 4 bases, with 12 bases remaining between them. Germline CDR1 and CDR2: MNHEY and SVGEGT. The CDR3 runs to 14 residues. This CDR3 reads CASSYVRGGYEQYF. CDR3 bases: TGTGCCAGCAGTTACGTCAGGGGTGGGTACGAGCAGTACTTC.

The V gene is TRBV12-3 or TRBV12-4, the J gene TRBJ1-2; D uncertain. The CDR3 is 11 residues long. The V gene lost 5 bases and the J gene lost 4 bases, with 5 bases spanning the gap. CDR3 protein: CASSVLYGYTF. The CDR3 coding sequence is TGTGCCAGCAGTGTTCTCTATGGCTACACCTTC.

This chain links TRBV6-5 with TRBJ2-1, with TRBD1 matching 7 bases. CDR3 length equals 14 residues. With 9 bases clipped from V and 0 bases from J, the junction kept 5 bases outside the gene matches. Germline CDR1 is MNHEY and CDR2 is SVGAGI. The chain's CDR3 is CASHRGSSYNEQFF. The CDR3, as DNA: TGTGCCAGTCACAGGGGTAGCTCCTACAATGAGCAGTTCTTC.

A single count supports this clone. This sequence joins TRBV9 and TRBJ1-3; perhaps TRBD1 as D (6 bases). CDR1 and CDR2 from the germline V gene are SGDLS and YYNGEE. There are 16 residues in the CDR3. V lost 1 base and J 4 bases, leaving 15 bases between the germline ends. The CDR3 bases are TGTGCCAGCAGCGTAAACCGGGACACCGGAGGAAACACCATATATTTT. Protein product: CASSVNRDTGGNTIYF.

The chain uses TRBV2 and TRBJ2-3, with 9 bases identical to TRBD1. The CDR3 has 16 amino acids. V trimming: 5 bases; J trimming: 4 bases; junction bases outside the gene matches: 10. Germline-derived CDR1 and CDR2 are SNHLY and FYNNEI. In nucleotides, the CDR3 is TGTGCCAGCAGTCCGGCCCGGGACAGGGTAGCAGATACGCAGTATTTT. It translates to CASSPARDRVADTQYF.

This clone was seen once. This chain connects TRBV5-1 to TRBJ1-2, with D unresolved. Germline lookup yields CDR1 SGHRS and CDR2 YFSETQ. Trimming took off 0 bases at V and 4 bases at J, with 10 bases between the two ends. The CDR3 sequence is 14 residues long. CDR3 amino acids: CASSLERESYGYTF. CDR3 DNA: TGCGCCAGCAGCTTGGAACGGGAATCCTATGGCTACACCTTC.

In its sample, this clone was seen once. The chain joins TRBV24-1 to TRBJ2-1, with D maybe TRBD1 (5 bases). The germline V gene encodes CDR1 KGHDR and CDR2 SFDVKD. Trimming left V 3 bases short and J 9 bases short, with 11 bases between. CDR3 length: 13 amino acids. The CDR3 DNA is TGTGCCACCAGTGATCCAGGGTATTCTGAGCAGTTCTTC. It yields the protein CATSDPGYSEQFF.

V is TRBV7-2 and J is TRBJ2-3; a weak D match, TRBD2 (6 bases). The CDR3 contains 15 residues. The ends were cut back, 5 bases at V and 0 bases at J, with 12 bases in the middle. Germline CDR1 SGHTA, CDR2 FQGNSA. This CDR3 is CASSVGGPSTDTQYF. CDR3 coding DNA: TGTGCCAGCAGCGTCGGGGGACCTAGCACAGATACGCAGTATTTT.

The chain employs TRBV6-5 and TRBJ1-6; D not certain. V lost 0 bases and J lost 10, with 16 bases in between. Germline lookup yields CDR1 MNHEY and CDR2 SVGAGI. This CDR3 comprises 16 residues. For the CDR3, the DNA is TGTGCCAGCAGTTACTCTTCGGGGTCAATAAGGTCACCCCTCCACTTT. Its translation is CASSYSSGSIRSPLHF.

The V gene is TRBV11-2, the J gene TRBJ2-1; 7 bases agree with TRBD1. This CDR3 has 16 residues. The ends lost 1 base at V and 4 bases at J; junction bases unmatched: 7. Germline CDR1 is SGHAT and CDR2 is FQNNGV. CDR3 sequence: CASSLAGQANYNEQFF. As DNA, the CDR3 is TGTGCCAGCAGCTTAGCTGGACAGGCGAATTACAATGAGCAGTTCTTC.

The CDR3 DNA reads as TGTGCCAGCAGCTTAGGGGGCAGCAATGAGCAGTTCTTC. Translation gives CASSLGGSNEQFF. The rearrangement uses TRBV11-2 and TRBJ2-1; D perhaps matches TRBD1 (5 bases). This CDR3 has 13 amino acids. Germline lookup yields CDR1 SGHAT and CDR2 FQNNGV. V was clipped by 1 base and J by 6 bases, with 7 bases between them. The variable domain in full, completed from reference TRBV11-2 and TRBJ2-1, reads EAGVAQSPRYKIIEKRQSVAFWCNPISGHATLYWYQQILGQGPKLLIQFQNNGVVDDSQLPKDRFSAERLKGVDSTLKIQPAKLEDSAVYLCASSLGGSNEQFFGPGTRLTVL.